This passage covers 22 T cell receptor beta chains from one sample sequenced in a study of control samples from healthy donors and cancer patients. Clones were read by immunoSEQ multiplex PCR, and TCRdb kept only the in-frame ones, dropping some. Of tens of thousands of clones listed, roughly nine tenths are singletons. The sequenced sample was blood. These receptors all come from a woman between 65 and 79 years old in good health.

The rearrangement links TRBV2 to TRBJ1-5; D gene ambiguous. Germline CDR1 SNHLY, CDR2 FYNNEI. The CDR3 is 16 amino acids. V was clipped by 7 bases and J by 0 bases, with 16 bases between them. The CDR3 DNA follows: TGTGCCAGCAAGATGGTTTCTTACAATAGCAATCAGCCCCAGCATTTT. The encoded protein is CASKMVSYNSNQPQHF.

The rearrangement joins TRBV4-1 to TRBJ2-5; TRBD1 might be the D (7 bases). Germline CDR1 and CDR2: MGHRA and YSYEKL. Deletions cut 1 base from V and 4 bases from J, with 13 bases between. The CDR3 is made up of 15 amino acids. In DNA form, the CDR3 reads TGCGCCAGCAGCCAAGGGACAGGAGGGTCAGAGACCCAGTACTTC. Its protein product is CASSQGTGGSETQYF.

The V and J genes are TRBV5-8 and TRBJ1-1; tentatively, D is TRBD1 (6 bases). Deletions cut 2 bases from V and 5 bases from J, with 28 bases between. Looked up from germline, CDR1 is SGHTS and CDR2 is YDEGEE. The CDR3 extends over 19 amino acids. CDR3 residues: CASSLVIRGHMKAETEAFF. The DNA for the CDR3 is TGTGCCAGCAGCTTAGTTATCCGGGGGCATATGAAGGCAGAAACTGAAGCTTTCTTT.

The V call is TRBV5-6, the J call TRBJ2-5; the D is unclear. The germline V and J ends were trimmed by 1 base and 2 bases, with 6 bases remaining between them. The CDR3 has 13 residues. Germline-derived CDR1 and CDR2 are SGHDT and YYEEEE. The CDR3 region has the DNA TGTGCCAGCAGCTTGAACAGACAAGAGACCCAGTACTTC. It translates to CASSLNRQETQYF. The complete variable domain, with remaining parts taken from reference TRBV5-6 and TRBJ2-5, reads DAGVTQSPTHLIKTRGQQVTLRCSPKSGHDTVSWYQQALGQGPQFIFQYYEEEERQRGNFPDRFSGHQFPNYSSELNVNALLLGDSALYLCASSLNRQETQYFGPGTRLLVL.

The J gene is TRBJ2-1, the V gene TRBV6-1; 11 bases map to TRBD2. The length of the CDR3 is 15 residues. Germline assignment: CDR1 MNHNS and CDR2 SASEGT. V was pared by 2 bases and J by 4 bases, with 1 base of the junction left unmatched. CDR3: CASSEPSGGYNEQFF. Written as DNA, the CDR3 is TGTGCCAGCAGTGAACCTAGCGGGGGGTACAATGAGCAGTTCTTC.

This clone occurred once. The chain links TRBV3-1 (or the pseudogene TRBV3-2) to TRBJ1-2, with D unresolved. The CDR3 has 15 residues. Per germline, CDR1 LGHDT and CDR2 YNNKEL (reference sequence). The ends were cut back, 4 bases at V and 2 bases at J, with 14 bases in the middle. CDR3 nucleotide sequence: TGTGCCAGCAGCCCACCCAGGACGGAAAACTATGGCTACACCTTC. Its translation is CASSPPRTENYGYTF.

This chain uses TRBV4-1 with TRBJ1-3; D gene unclear. CDR3 length equals 16 residues. From germline, CDR1 is MGHRA and CDR2 YSYEKL. Trimming pared 2 bases from V and 3 bases from J, leaving 14 bases between. CDR3 loop: CASSQRLLVDGNTIYF. CDR3 in DNA: TGCGCCAGCAGCCAAAGGTTATTGGTCGATGGAAACACCATATATTTT.

This chain connects TRBV10-2 to TRBJ2-7; TRBD2 agrees at 14 bases. V shed 5 bases and J 4 bases; nucleotides not matched to a gene: 7. This CDR3 has 16 amino acids. Germline V gene data show CDR1 as WSHSY and CDR2 as SAAADI. Written as DNA, the CDR3 is TGCGCCAGCAGTCCGGGACTAGCGGGAGATAGGTACGAGCAGTACTTC. Amino acid sequence: CASSPGLAGDRYEQYF.

V usage is TRBV14 and J usage is TRBJ1-2; TRBD1 is a possible D gene (5 bases). Trimming removed 0 bases from V and 3 bases from J, with 11 bases in between. The length of the CDR3 is 15 residues. Germline-derived CDR1 and CDR2 are SGHDN and FVKESK. The CDR3 spells CASSQERTNYYGYTF. CDR3 bases: TGTGCCAGCAGCCAAGAGAGGACAAACTACTATGGCTACACCTTC. The full variable domain, with the rest looked up from reference TRBV14 and TRBJ1-2, is EAGVTQFPSHSVIEKGQTVTLRCDPISGHDNLYWYRRVMGKEIKFLLHFVKESKQDESGMPNNRFLAERTGGTYSTLKVQPAELEDSGVYFCASSQERTNYYGYTFGSGTRLTVV.

The chain has TRBV6-5 and TRBJ1-4; TRBD1 might be the D (6 bases). CDR1 is MNHEY, CDR2 SVGAGI, per germline. The germline V and J ends were trimmed by 6 bases and 8 bases, with 13 bases remaining between them. The CDR3 totals 13 residues. The CDR3 here is CASRNGGLEKLFF. CDR3 DNA: TGTGCCAGCAGGAATGGGGGGCTGGAAAAACTGTTTTTT.

This chain joins TRBV30 and TRBJ1-5, with a weak D call TRBD1 (5 bases). This CDR3 spans 15 amino acids. Trimming stripped 0 bases from V and 0 bases from J, with 9 bases between. In germline, CDR1 is GTSNPN, CDR2 SVGIG (reference sequence). The CDR3 is CAWSVGTYSNQPQHF. The CDR3 nucleotides are TGTGCCTGGAGTGTAGGGACTTATAGCAATCAGCCCCAGCATTTT.

This clone was seen once. This chain uses TRBV6-5 with TRBJ2-3; no definite D call. The CDR3 runs 13 residues. The V and J ends lost 6 bases and 3 bases respectively, with 10 bases between them. Germline CDR1 is MNHEY and CDR2 is SVGAGI. CDR3 DNA sequence: TGTGCCAGCAGCTTTTACCGGACAGATACGCAGTATTTT. This sequence encodes CASSFYRTDTQYF.

This chain links TRBV30 with TRBJ2-5, with D unresolved. Trimming stripped 2 bases from V and 3 bases from J, with 7 bases between. CDR1 is GTSNPN and CDR2 is SVGIG in the germline V gene (reference sequence). The CDR3 consists of 12 residues. CDR3 nucleotides: TGTGCCTGGAGTCCTACCAAAGAGACCCAGTACTTC. This translates into CAWSPTKETQYF.

In DNA, the CDR3 is TGTGCCAGTAGTGCTATTCTCGGAGCTGAAGCTTTCTTT. It codes for CASSAILGAEAFF. V gene TRBV19 combines with J gene TRBJ1-1; unclear D gene. The ends were cut back, 5 bases at V and 6 bases at J, with 13 bases in the middle. The CDR3 extends over 13 amino acids. Looked up from germline, CDR1 is LNHDA and CDR2 is SQIVND (reference sequence). The full variable domain, with the rest looked up from reference TRBV19 and TRBJ1-1, is DGGITQSPKYLFRKEGQNVTLSCEQNLNHDAMYWYRQDPGQGLRLIYYSQIVNDFQKGDIAEGYSVSREKKESFPLTVTSAQKNPTAFYLCASSAILGAEAFFGQGTRLTVV.

This clone appeared once. The chain carries TRBV4-3 and TRBJ2-7, with D possibly called TRBD1 or TRBD2 (5 bases each). This CDR3 region has 16 residues. Trimming left V 0 bases short and J 3 bases short, with 15 bases between. Germline V gene lookup returns CDR1 LGHNA and CDR2 YSLEER. CDR3 coding DNA: TGCGCCAGCAGCCAAGACTTTCAAGAGGGGTACTACGAGCAGTACTTC. Protein sequence: CASSQDFQEGYYEQYF.

V and J are TRBV6-6 and TRBJ2-4; 9 bases align to TRBD1. The germline V gene encodes CDR1 MNHNY and CDR2 SVGAGI (reference sequence). V lost 5 bases to trimming and J lost 6 bases; unmatched junction nucleotides: 17. This CDR3 is 18 amino acids long. CDR3 sequence reads: CASSPLTGTGTDVNIQYF. DNA of the CDR3: TGTGCCAGCAGTCCCCTAACCGGGACAGGGACGGACGTAAACATTCAGTACTTC.

The rearrangement uses TRBV3-1 (or the pseudogene TRBV3-2) and TRBJ2-7; the D gene is possibly TRBD1 (5 bases). Germline CDR1 is LGHDT and CDR2 is YNNKEL (reference sequence). V lost 0 bases and J lost 6, with 9 bases in between. The CDR3 has 13 amino acids. Written as DNA, the CDR3 is TGTGCCAGCAGCCAAGAAGGTAGGGGCGAGCAGTACTTC. It yields the protein CASSQEGRGEQYF.

V and J are TRBV25-1 and TRBJ1-1; no definite D call. The CDR3 has 13 amino acids. Trimming removed 4 bases at V and 1 base at J, with 7 bases between. Germline CDR1 and CDR2: MGHDK and SYGVNS. In DNA, the CDR3 is TGTGCCAGCAGTGTAAAAAGGAACACTGAAGCTTTCTTT. Translated: CASSVKRNTEAFF.

CDR3 in DNA: TGTGCCACCAGCAGAACAGGGGCCAGCTCCTATAATTCACCCCTCCACTTT. Translating gives CATSRTGASSYNSPLHF. The chain uses TRBV15 and TRBJ1-6; 7 positions agree with TRBD1. CDR1 is LNHNV and CDR2 is YYDKDF in the germline V gene (reference sequence). This CDR3 has 17 amino acids. The V segment lost 2 bases and the J segment 0 bases; nucleotides outside the gene matches: 4.

The chain recombines TRBV29-1 with TRBJ2-1; 10 bases are shared with TRBD1. There are 13 residues in the CDR3. Trimming took 5 bases from V and 9 from J; bases not matched to a gene: 7. The germline CDR1 and CDR2 sequences are SQVTM and ANQGSEA. The CDR3 DNA is TGCAGCGTTACGGACAGGGGGGGAAGTGAGCAGTTCTTC. Translating it yields CSVTDRGGSEQFF.

In this sample, this clone turned up once. The chain joins TRBV5-1 to TRBJ1-1; D is undetermined. V was cut by 0 bases and J by 1 base, with 7 bases left in between. This CDR3 has 14 amino acids. Germline values: CDR1 SGHRS, CDR2 YFSETQ. For the CDR3, the DNA is TGCGCCAGCAGCTTGGGTCCGACGAACACTGAAGCTTTCTTT. As protein: CASSLGPTNTEAFF.

V gene TRBV5-4 combines with J gene TRBJ1-3; 12 positions match TRBD1. Trimming cost V 7 bases and J 1 base; bases outside gene matches: 6. This CDR3 contains 16 residues. CDR1 is SGHNT, CDR2 YYREEE, per germline (reference sequence). The CDR3 DNA is TGTGCCAGCCGGGACAGGGGGCGAGGGTCTGGAAACACCATATATTTT. It is translated as CASRDRGRGSGNTIYF.